The 27 T cell receptor beta chains given below trace back to one sample, sequenced in a study of blood T cell repertoires in COVID-19. Sequencing used immunoSEQ multiplex PCR; TCRdb keeps in-frame clones, though not all of them. The table records over 120,000 clones, 80% to 90% of them present only once. Specimen: PBMCs or T cells enriched from blood (not recorded which). The receptors here all came from a man in his 60s who had recovered from COVID-19.

The chain couples TRBV6-2 or TRBV6-3 to TRBJ1-1, with D maybe TRBD1 (5 bases). This CDR3 spans 13 amino acids. V was clipped by 2 bases and J by 2 bases, with 6 bases between them. In germline, CDR1 is MNHEY, CDR2 SVGEGT. The CDR3 DNA reads as TGTGCCAGCAGTTACCAGGGAAACACTGAAGCTTTCTTT. Protein sequence: CASSYQGNTEAFF.

In this sample, this clone turned up a few times. The V and J genes are TRBV5-4 and TRBJ2-7; D possibly corresponds to TRBD1 (7 bases). V was clipped by 5 bases and J by 6 bases, with 18 bases between them. Germline V gives CDR1 SGHNT, CDR2 YYREEE (reference sequence). This CDR3 has 14 residues. CDR3 sequence reads: CASRRGGTVTEQYF. The CDR3 nucleotides are TGTGCCAGCAGACGGGGCGGGACAGTTACCGAGCAGTACTTC.

The chain recombines TRBV6-5 with TRBJ2-6, with no clear D. This CDR3 contains 14 residues. V lost 8 bases to trimming and J lost 2 bases, with 10 bases between them. Germline CDR1 is MNHEY and CDR2 is SVGAGI. CDR3 nucleotide sequence: TGTGCCAGCGAAGGAGAGACTGGGGCCAACGTCCTGACTTTC. Translated, it gives CASEGETGANVLTF.

The V call is TRBV28, the J call TRBJ2-1; 11 bases line up with TRBD2. The CDR3 is 16 amino acids. The V gene's germline CDR1 is MDHEN and CDR2 SYDVKM. V gave up 2 bases and J gave up 8 bases; unmatched junction bases: 8. CDR3 in DNA: TGTGCCAGCAGTTTACCAACTAGCGGGAGTCGTGATGAGCAGTTCTTC. Amino acid sequence: CASSLPTSGSRDEQFF.

Remarks on this clone: Other DNA sequences of this sample code for an identical CDR3. The chain combines TRBV6-1 with TRBJ2-7; possible D gene TRBD1, 6 bases. V was pared by 3 bases and J by 2 bases, with 14 bases between. CDR3 length equals 15 residues. Looked up from germline, CDR1 is MNHNS and CDR2 is SASEGT. The CDR3 is CASSEQTGFAYEQYF. CDR3 nucleotides: TGTGCCAGCAGTGAGCAGACAGGATTTGCCTACGAGCAGTACTTC.

This chain links TRBV5-4 with TRBJ2-3; D perhaps matches TRBD1 (5 bases). Germline V gene data show CDR1 as SGHNT and CDR2 as YYREEE (reference sequence). The V end lost 4 bases, the J end lost 2 bases, and 17 bases lay between the germline ends. The CDR3 runs 16 residues. The CDR3 DNA sequence: TGTGCCAGCAGCATTCAGGGCCGACTCTACACAGATACGCAGTATTTT. It specifies CASSIQGRLYTDTQYF.

The sample holds a few counts of this clone. The V call is TRBV9, the J call TRBJ1-2; 8 nucleotides match TRBD1. From germline, CDR1 is SGDLS and CDR2 YYNGEE. The CDR3 extends over 13 amino acids. Trimming at V came to 4 bases and at J to 4 bases, leaving 3 bases not matched to a gene. The CDR3 sequence is CASSTDRGYGYTF. CDR3 nucleotide sequence: TGTGCCAGCAGCACTGACAGGGGCTATGGCTACACCTTC.

This chain links TRBV28 with TRBJ2-5, with D maybe TRBD2 (7 bases). V was shortened by 3 bases and J by 7 bases, with 12 bases between the two germline ends. Per germline, CDR1 MDHEN and CDR2 SYDVKM. This CDR3 comprises 13 residues. The DNA of the CDR3 is TGTGCCAGCAGTTTGGGTGGGGGGGCGACCCAGTACTTC. It translates to CASSLGGGATQYF.

This clone was seen only a few times. The chain uses TRBV29-1 and TRBJ1-1; D gene unclear. In germline, CDR1 is SQVTM, CDR2 ANQGSEA. Trimming cost V 4 bases and J 6 bases, with 6 bases left between them. The CDR3 sequence is 10 residues long. The CDR3 region has the DNA TGCAGCGTTGGTGGGCCTGAAGCTTTCTTT. It is translated as CSVGGPEAFF.

The rearrangement joins TRBV7-2 to TRBJ1-2; D unclear. CDR1 is SGHTA, CDR2 FQGNSA, per germline. This CDR3 contains 14 residues. V shed 5 bases and J shed 2 bases, with 12 bases lying between them. The CDR3 spells CASSLWAGNYGYTF. The CDR3 coding sequence is TGTGCCAGCAGCCTTTGGGCGGGGAACTATGGCTACACCTTC.

V usage is TRBV2 and J usage is TRBJ2-7; perhaps TRBD2 as D (5 bases). The V gene lost 4 bases and the J gene lost 4 bases, with 11 bases spanning the gap. The CDR3 has 13 amino acids. From germline, CDR1 is SNHLY and CDR2 FYNNEI. The CDR3 sequence: CASSVGSRYEQYF. Here the CDR3 DNA reads TGTGCCAGCAGTGTAGGGAGTCGGTACGAGCAGTACTTC.

The chain links TRBV6-4 to TRBJ1-2; possible D gene TRBD1, 6 bases. This CDR3 has 14 amino acids. Trimming stripped 6 bases from V and 0 bases from J, with 11 bases between. CDR1 is MRHNA, CDR2 SNTAGT, per germline. The CDR3 DNA follows: TGTGCCAGCAGACCTGACAGGACTAACTATGGCTACACCTTC. This encodes CASRPDRTNYGYTF.

The rearrangement links TRBV4-1 to TRBJ1-2; D gene uncertain. Trimming pared 2 bases from V and 4 bases from J, leaving 11 bases between. Germline CDR1 reads MGHRA; CDR2 reads YSYEKL. The CDR3 loop spans 14 amino acids. The CDR3 coding sequence is TGCGCCAGCAGCCAACTGACCGGAGGCTATGGCTACACCTTC. This encodes CASSQLTGGYGYTF.

The rearrangement joins TRBV28 to TRBJ1-1; 9 nucleotides align to TRBD1. V trimming: 5 bases; J trimming: 6 bases; junction bases outside the gene matches: 10. The CDR3 is made up of 15 amino acids. Germline CDR1 MDHEN, CDR2 SYDVKM. CDR3 in DNA: TGTGCCAGCAGTCCGACAGGGGGGGGGATGGCTGAAGCTTTCTTT. Translation: CASSPTGGGMAEAFF. Based on the CDR3 plus reference TRBV28 and TRBJ1-1, the full variable domain is DVKVTQSSRYLVKRTGEKVFLECVQDMDHENMFWYRQDPGLGLRLIYFSYDVKMKEKGDIPEGYSVSREKKERFSLILESASTNQTSMYLCASSPTGGGMAEAFFGQGTRLTVV.

The chain employs TRBV28 and TRBJ1-3; TRBD1 is a possible D gene (6 bases). Germline V gives CDR1 MDHEN, CDR2 SYDVKM. V was trimmed by 5 bases and J by 0 bases, leaving 20 bases between them. The CDR3 spans 18 residues. The CDR3 DNA reads as TGTGCCAGCAGTCTCCATCTCAGGGGACAAAACTCTGGAAACACCATATATTTT. Protein sequence: CASSLHLRGQNSGNTIYF.

The J gene is TRBJ1-2, the V gene TRBV6-1, with D maybe TRBD1 (6 bases). The CDR3 has 13 residues. V lost 3 bases and J 8 bases, leaving 13 bases between the germline ends. Germline CDR1 reads MNHNS; CDR2 reads SASEGT. This chain's CDR3 is CASSEKQGWGYTF. CDR3 DNA sequence: TGTGCCAGCAGTGAGAAACAGGGTTGGGGCTACACCTTC.

The chain carries TRBV2 and TRBJ2-2; 10 bases are a match to TRBD2. CDR3 length equals 17 residues. The V and J ends lost 4 bases and 3 bases, in that order; junction bases with no gene match: 8. Germline lookup yields CDR1 SNHLY and CDR2 FYNNEI. The CDR3 here is CASSGILAGAYTGELFF. The CDR3 DNA follows: TGTGCCAGCAGTGGGATTCTAGCGGGGGCTTACACCGGGGAGCTGTTTTTT.

In this sample, this clone turned up a few times. The chain employs TRBV6-5 and TRBJ2-5; D is perhaps TRBD2 (6 bases). V was trimmed by 2 bases and J by 10 bases, leaving 14 bases between them. This CDR3 contains 13 residues. Germline V lookup: CDR1 MNHEY, CDR2 SVGAGI. This CDR3 is CASSYRRGSNQYF. The CDR3 region has the DNA TGTGCCAGCAGTTACCGGAGGGGTTCGAACCAGTACTTC.

As DNA, the CDR3 is TGTGCCAGCAGCTACGTGGGAGCCTCCTACGAGCAGTACTTC. This encodes CASSYVGASYEQYF. The chain uses TRBV11-2 and TRBJ2-7, with D perhaps TRBD2 (5 bases). V lost 4 bases to trimming and J lost 0 bases, with 10 bases between them. The CDR3 runs to 14 residues. Germline V lookup: CDR1 SGHAT, CDR2 FQNNGV.

V gene TRBV18 combines with J gene TRBJ1-5; 10 bases are a match to TRBD1. CDR1 KGHSH and CDR2 LQKENI come from the germline V gene. This CDR3 comprises 14 residues. Trimming at V came to 3 bases and at J to 8 bases, leaving 4 bases not matched to a gene. This chain's CDR3 is CASSPDRGSEPQHF. The CDR3 nucleotides are TGTGCCAGCTCACCGGACAGGGGGTCTGAGCCCCAGCATTTT.

The chain combines TRBV5-4 with TRBJ2-2; D is perhaps TRBD1 (6 bases). This CDR3 is 16 amino acids long. CDR1 is SGHNT and CDR2 is YYREEE in the germline V gene (reference sequence). The germline V and J ends were trimmed by 7 bases and 1 base, with 17 bases remaining between them. CDR3 loop: CASYFGGRMNTGELFF. The CDR3 nucleotides read TGTGCCAGCTACTTTGGGGGCAGGATGAACACCGGGGAGCTGTTTTTT. Full variable domain (remainder filled in from reference TRBV5-4 and TRBJ2-2): ETGVTQSPTHLIKTRGQQVTLRCSSQSGHNTVSWYQQALGQGPQFIFQYYREEENGRGNFPPRFSGLQFPNYSSELNVNALELDDSALYLCASYFGGRMNTGELFFGEGSRLTVL.

The chain has TRBV5-6 and TRBJ2-3; D is possibly TRBD1 (6 bases). The CDR3 length is 14 residues. Germline V gives CDR1 SGHDT, CDR2 YYEEEE. V was pared by 2 bases and J by 3 bases, with 10 bases between. Here the CDR3 reads CASSFDRLTDTQYF. CDR3 sequence (DNA): TGTGCCAGCAGCTTTGACAGGCTAACAGATACGCAGTATTTT. Drawing the rest from reference TRBV5-6 and TRBJ2-3, the complete variable domain is DAGVTQSPTHLIKTRGQQVTLRCSPKSGHDTVSWYQQALGQGPQFIFQYYEEEERQRGNFPDRFSGHQFPNYSSELNVNALLLGDSALYLCASSFDRLTDTQYFGPGTRLTVL.

The chain joins TRBV30 to TRBJ1-1, with 7 bases identical to TRBD1. CDR1 is GTSNPN and CDR2 is SVGIG in the germline V gene (reference sequence). V lost 4 bases and J lost 4; bases outside the gene matches: 9. This CDR3 is 14 amino acids long. The CDR3 loop is CAWNPGQVSTEAFF. In nucleotides, the CDR3 is TGTGCCTGGAATCCAGGACAGGTGAGCACTGAAGCTTTCTTT.

This clone appeared a single time. The rearrangement joins TRBV28 to TRBJ2-7; 8 bases are shared with TRBD2. V lost 4 bases, J lost 3 bases, and 8 bases stayed unmatched. The CDR3 spans 15 residues. Germline CDR1 reads MDHEN; CDR2 reads SYDVKM. In DNA, the CDR3 is TGTGCCAGCAGTTCAAGCGGGGGCGCTAACTACGAGCAGTACTTC. This encodes CASSSSGGANYEQYF.

The V gene is TRBV7-6, the J gene TRBJ2-3; D unclear. The length of the CDR3 is 11 residues. Germline V CDR1 and CDR2: SGHVS, FNYEAQ. V was pared by 4 bases and J by 7 bases, with 6 bases between. CDR3 DNA sequence: TGTGCCAGCAGCTACACTAATACGCAGTATTTT. Translation: CASSYTNTQYF.

This clone has only one observation. The J gene is TRBJ2-7, the V gene TRBV5-6; tentatively, D is TRBD1 (5 bases). V gave up 2 bases and J gave up 2 bases, with 8 bases separating them. The CDR3 has 13 amino acids. The germline V gene encodes CDR1 SGHDT and CDR2 YYEEEE. The DNA for the CDR3 is TGTGCCAGCAGCTTTGTAGGGGCCTACGAGCAGTACTTC. Its protein product is CASSFVGAYEQYF. Full variable domain (rest looked up from reference TRBV5-6 and TRBJ2-7): DAGVTQSPTHLIKTRGQQVTLRCSPKSGHDTVSWYQQALGQGPQFIFQYYEEEERQRGNFPDRFSGHQFPNYSSELNVNALLLGDSALYLCASSFVGAYEQYFGPGTRLTVT.

The V gene is TRBV18, the J gene TRBJ2-1; TRBD2 agrees at 7 bases. The germline gives CDR1 KGHSH, CDR2 LQKENI. Losses at the gene ends were 3 bases for V and 3 bases for J; bases not matched to a gene: 5. This CDR3 has 15 residues. Here the CDR3 reads CASSPGTIHYNEQFF. The CDR3 DNA follows: TGTGCCAGCTCACCGGGGACTATTCACTACAATGAGCAGTTCTTC.